This T cell receptor (beta chain) was recovered during a study of cytomegalovirus exposure and HLA in healthy donors. Assay used: immunoSEQ multiplex PCR; TCRdb lists only in-frame clones, some missing. This sample has about 150,000 clones, with roughly 84% found just once. Germline CDR1 MGHRA, CDR2 YSYEKL. The V segment lost 1 base and the J segment 4 bases; nucleotides outside the gene matches: 6. The CDR3 is 16 amino acids. A word on this clone: This same CDR3 is encoded by further DNA sequences in the sample.

This receptor was identified in a human donor in good health. The sequencing input was PBMCs. V gene TRBV4-1 combines with J gene TRBJ2-7; TRBD1 agrees at 11 bases. CDR3 nucleotides: TGCGCCAGCAGCCAAGTCCCAGGACAGGGGGCTTACGAGCAGTACTTC. This gives the protein CASSQVPGQGAYEQYF.